The 19 T cell receptor beta chains reported below all come from one sample, sequenced in a study of cytomegalovirus exposure and HLA in healthy donors (dated by TCRdb to 2017 to 2019). The library was made by the immunoSEQ multiplex PCR assay. For the multiplex PCR, a mixture combining 60 forward primers for TCR Vbeta segments and 13 reverse primers for TCR Jbeta segments was used. The table comes from immuneACCESS by way of TCRdb, which keeps in-frame sequences with V and J called. Part of the clones is missing from these tables; in studies checked, under half for an unresolved V gene and the rest for unknown reasons. This sample has fewer than 150,000 clones in its table, and less than 90% of those were observed once. The ten largest clones take up about 0.25% of the sample. The specimen was PBMCs. The source of these receptors is a man aged 50 to 59 in good health and CMV-seronegative.

V usage is TRBV6-5 and J usage is TRBJ2-3; 11 bases are shared with TRBD1. The CDR3 contains 14 residues. The germline gives CDR1 MNHEY, CDR2 SVGAGI. Germline trimming cut 5 bases from V and 6 bases from J; bases unmatched to any gene: 4. In DNA, the CDR3 is TGTGCCAGCAGTACTGGACAGGGGGCTGATACGCAGTATTTT. Translated: CASSTGQGADTQYF.

The chain uses TRBV7-2 and TRBJ2-1, with TRBD2 matching 15 bases. Trimming cost V 5 bases and J 6 bases; bases outside gene matches: 5. CDR1 is SGHTA, CDR2 FQGNSA, per germline. The CDR3 loop spans 16 amino acids. CDR3 protein: CASSIPGLAGGNEQFF. CDR3 coding DNA: TGTGCCAGCAGCATACCGGGACTAGCGGGGGGCAATGAGCAGTTCTTC.

This chain uses TRBV23-1 with TRBJ2-4; D unclear. TRBV23-1 is classed as an ORF, of uncertain function. This CDR3 has 12 amino acids. Trimming cost V 4 bases and J 4 bases, with 5 bases left between them. This CDR3 reads CASSPQKNIQYF. In nucleotides, the CDR3 is TGCGCCAGCAGTCCACAAAAAAACATTCAGTACTTC.

The rearrangement joins TRBV27 to TRBJ1-5, with TRBD1 matching over 8 bases. Germline CDR1 and CDR2: MNHEY and SMNVEV (reference sequence). The V and J ends lost 5 bases and 7 bases, in that order; junction bases with no gene match: 7. This CDR3 has 14 residues. The CDR3 DNA sequence: TGTGCCAGCAGTCCAGACAGGGGAGGGCAGCCCCAGCATTTT. Protein sequence: CASSPDRGGQPQHF.

The rearrangement uses TRBV7-8 and TRBJ2-4, with D hard to call. Germline V CDR1 and CDR2: SGHVS, FQNEAQ. The CDR3 sequence is 16 residues long. V lost 5 bases and J lost 4, with 18 bases in between. CDR3 amino acids: CASSPSRFIWKNIQYF. The CDR3 nucleotides read TGTGCCAGCAGCCCGTCCCGGTTCATTTGGAAAAACATTCAGTACTTC.

The rearrangement uses TRBV7-9 and TRBJ2-7, with a possible D match to TRBD2 (6 bases). The ends were cut back, 5 bases at V and 2 bases at J, with 16 bases in the middle. This CDR3 has 15 amino acids. Germline V CDR1 and CDR2: SEHNR, FQNEAQ (reference sequence). CDR3 sequence reads: CASSLGGSPTYEQYF. For the CDR3, the DNA is TGTGCCAGCAGCCTCGGAGGGTCACCGACCTACGAGCAGTACTTC.

This clone was picked up one time. This chain joins TRBV5-4 and TRBJ1-2; D not certain. The length of the CDR3 is 13 residues. Trimming left V 6 bases short and J 4 bases short, with 13 bases between. Germline CDR1 reads SGHNT; CDR2 reads YYREEE (reference sequence). CDR3 residues: CASKLQDSYGYTF. The CDR3 bases are TGTGCCAGCAAGTTGCAGGACTCCTATGGCTACACCTTC.

The V gene is TRBV13, the J gene TRBJ2-5; D possibly corresponds to TRBD1 (6 bases). V lost 4 bases and J 5 bases, leaving 14 bases between the germline ends. The CDR3 length is 14 residues. Germline-derived CDR1 and CDR2 are PRHDT and FYEKMQ (reference sequence). The CDR3 DNA is TGTGCCAGCAGCTCGGACAGAGATGGGGAGACCCAGTACTTC. This encodes CASSSDRDGETQYF.

The rearrangement uses TRBV7-9 and TRBJ2-1; 7 nucleotides agree with TRBD1. After removal of 5 bases from V and 6 bases from J, the junction contained 7 bases not matched to a gene. The CDR3 sequence is 14 residues long. The V gene's germline CDR1 is SEHNR and CDR2 FQNEAQ (reference sequence). For the CDR3, the DNA is TGTGCCAGCAGCCCGACAGGGAACAGCAATGAGCAGTTCTTC. Translated, it gives CASSPTGNSNEQFF.

The chain has TRBV12-5 and TRBJ2-1; 8 positions match TRBD1. Germline V gene data show CDR1 as LGHNT and CDR2 as FRNRAP. V lost 6 bases, J lost 0 bases, and 4 bases stayed unmatched. CDR3 length: 15 residues. The CDR3 region is CASGHGTGSYNEQFF. The CDR3 bases are TGTGCTAGTGGCCACGGGACAGGCTCCTACAATGAGCAGTTCTTC.

There are a few counts of this clone. The V and J genes are TRBV5-1 and TRBJ1-1; 8 bases agree with TRBD1. Looked up from germline, CDR1 is SGHRS and CDR2 is YFSETQ. CDR3 length equals 14 residues. The junction had 9 bases not matched to a gene; V was cut back by 3 bases and J by 8 bases. CDR3 sequence reads: CASSSSPRDREAFF. In DNA form, the CDR3 reads TGCGCCAGCAGCTCCTCCCCCCGGGACAGGGAAGCTTTCTTT. The complete variable domain, with remaining parts taken from reference TRBV5-1 and TRBJ1-1, reads KAGVTQTPRYLIKTRGQQVTLSCSPISGHRSVSWYQQTPGQGLQFLFEYFSETQRNKGNFPGRFSGRQFSNSRSEMNVSTLELGDSALYLCASSSSPRDREAFFGQGTRLTVV.

The chain carries TRBV4-2 and TRBJ1-2; D remains ambiguous. Germline assignment: CDR1 LGHNA and CDR2 YNFKEQ. CDR3 length: 14 amino acids. Trimming took off 0 bases at V and 4 bases at J, with 9 bases between the two ends. The CDR3 sequence: CASSQDWSGYGYTF. CDR3 nucleotides: TGTGCCAGCAGCCAAGATTGGTCAGGCTATGGCTACACCTTC.

The CDR3 protein is CASSLLTSGRAGRTDTQYF. The CDR3 DNA sequence: TGCGCCAGCAGCCTCCTGACTAGCGGGAGGGCCGGACGTACAGATACGCAGTATTTT. This chain links TRBV5-1 with TRBJ2-3; the match to TRBD2 covers 14 bases. Germline V lookup: CDR1 SGHRS, CDR2 YFSETQ. V lost 4 bases and J lost 3; bases outside the gene matches: 13. There are 19 residues in the CDR3.

V is TRBV5-1 and J is TRBJ2-7, with D possibly TRBD1 on 6 matching bases. V was cut by 1 base and J by 0 bases, with 14 bases left in between. CDR3 length: 16 residues. Germline V gene data show CDR1 as SGHRS and CDR2 as YFSETQ. The CDR3 region is CASSLIPRGDSYEQYF. The DNA of the CDR3 is TGCGCCAGCAGCTTGATTCCCAGGGGCGACTCCTACGAGCAGTACTTC.

This chain connects TRBV11-3 to TRBJ2-1, with 7 nucleotides matching TRBD2. The J segment lost 0 bases and the V segment lost 4 bases, leaving 3 bases of the junction unmatched. The CDR3 spans 15 residues. CDR1 is SGHNT, CDR2 YENEEA, per germline. The CDR3 loop is CASSSGRSSYNEQFF. The CDR3 DNA reads as TGTGCCAGCAGCTCCGGGAGGAGCTCCTACAATGAGCAGTTCTTC.

The chain combines TRBV28 with TRBJ2-1; 9 bases are shared with TRBD1. Germline lookup yields CDR1 MDHEN and CDR2 SYDVKM. After removal of 5 bases from V and 2 bases from J, the junction contained 7 bases not matched to a gene. This CDR3 comprises 16 residues. The CDR3 loop is CASSGTGRMTYNEQFF. For the CDR3, the DNA is TGTGCCAGCAGTGGGACAGGGAGGATGACCTACAATGAGCAGTTCTTC. Drawing the rest from reference TRBV28 and TRBJ2-1, the complete variable domain is DVKVTQSSRYLVKRTGEKVFLECVQDMDHENMFWYRQDPGLGLRLIYFSYDVKMKEKGDIPEGYSVSREKKERFSLILESASTNQTSMYLCASSGTGRMTYNEQFFGPGTRLTVL.

This rearrangement joins TRBV15 to TRBJ1-2, with 7 bases fitting TRBD1. Germline V gives CDR1 LNHNV, CDR2 YYDKDF (reference sequence). V dropped 5 bases and J dropped 0; count of bases not matched to a gene: 6. CDR3 length: 15 residues. Written as DNA, the CDR3 is TGTGCCACCAGCCCCCGGACAGGATCTAACTATGGCTACACCTTC. Translation gives CATSPRTGSNYGYTF.

In its sample, this clone was seen a few times. The rearrangement joins TRBV6-1 to TRBJ1-5; 8 bases align to TRBD1. Germline-derived CDR1 and CDR2 are MNHNS and SASEGT. This CDR3 is built from 13 residues. The junction had 8 bases not matched to a gene; V was cut back by 9 bases and J by 7 bases. The DNA of the CDR3 is TGTGCCAGTACAGGACAGGGTAGACAGCCCCAGCATTTT. It translates to CASTGQGRQPQHF.

This sequence joins TRBV6-1 and TRBJ1-1; no clear D. This CDR3 region has 15 residues. CDR1 is MNHNS, CDR2 SASEGT, per germline. The V and J ends lost 5 bases and 2 bases respectively, with 15 bases between them. The CDR3 coding sequence is TGTGCCAGCAGTAGTCCTTCGACTGGAAACACTGAAGCTTTCTTT. It specifies CASSSPSTGNTEAFF.